This passage covers 21 T cell receptor beta chains from one sample sequenced in a study of cytomegalovirus exposure and HLA in healthy donors. This PCR relied on a set of 60 Vbeta primers and 13 Jbeta primers. Repertoires were generated with immunoSEQ multiplex PCR, while TCRdb's copy carries only in-frame clones and drops some. The sample yields hundreds of thousands of clones, approximately 90% seen once. Sequencing used PBMCs. Every receptor here comes from a woman in her late teens or twenties in good health and CMV-seronegative.

The V call is TRBV9, the J call TRBJ1-1; D gene unclear. CDR3 length: 13 amino acids. V was shortened by 0 bases and J by 12 bases, with 15 bases between the two germline ends. Germline CDR1 SGDLS, CDR2 YYNGEE. The CDR3 DNA reads as TGTGCCAGCAGCGTAGCTGCCGAATCGAGTACTTTCTTT. Translation: CASSVAAESSTFF.

This clone was seen a handful of times. This sequence joins TRBV20-1 and TRBJ2-3; D is unresolved. The germline CDR1 and CDR2 sequences are DFQATT and SNEGSKA (reference sequence). With 6 bases removed from V and 3 bases from J, the gap between germline ends came to 7 bases. The CDR3 sequence is 11 residues long. CDR3 region: CSARQTDTQYF. In DNA form, the CDR3 reads TGCAGTGCCAGACAAACAGATACGCAGTATTTT.

This CDR3 is CASSILGGEDRGGYTF. The DNA for the CDR3 is TGTGCCAGTAGTATTTTGGGGGGGGAGGACAGGGGAGGCTACACCTTC. The rearrangement links TRBV19 to TRBJ1-2, with 9 bases lining up with TRBD1. The junction had 13 bases not matched to a gene; V was cut back by 3 bases and J by 8 bases. Looked up from germline, CDR1 is LNHDA and CDR2 is SQIVND (reference sequence). The CDR3 totals 16 residues.

V is TRBV7-2 and J is TRBJ2-5, with 7 bases aligning to TRBD2. Germline V CDR1 and CDR2: SGHTA, FQGNSA. The CDR3 loop spans 15 amino acids. V was pared by 4 bases and J by 4 bases, with 9 bases of the junction left unmatched. For the CDR3, the DNA is TGTGCCAGCAGCTATAAGCGGGGCCCCGGAGAGACCCAGTACTTC. Translation gives CASSYKRGPGETQYF.

This rearrangement joins TRBV5-1 to TRBJ2-7; tentative D call: TRBD1 (6 bases). Per germline, CDR1 SGHRS and CDR2 YFSETQ. V lost 0 bases, J lost 3 bases, and 25 bases lay in between. This CDR3 is 19 amino acids long. CDR3 loop: CASSLVYPVTGDIGYEQYF. In DNA form, the CDR3 reads TGCGCCAGCAGCTTGGTTTACCCGGTTACCGGGGACATCGGCTACGAGCAGTACTTC.

The rearrangement uses TRBV25-1 and TRBJ2-5, with TRBD1 matching over 12 bases. The germline V gene encodes CDR1 MGHDK and CDR2 SYGVNS. V dropped 3 bases and J dropped 5; count of bases not matched to a gene: 7. CDR3 size: 16 residues. The CDR3 bases are TGTGCCAGCAGTGACCAGGGACAGGGGGCATGGGAGACCCAGTACTTC. Its protein is CASSDQGQGAWETQYF.

The rearrangement joins TRBV5-4 to TRBJ2-7; 11 nucleotides line up with TRBD2. The CDR3 sequence is 17 residues long. V lost 4 bases, J lost 3 bases, and 12 bases stayed unmatched. Germline values: CDR1 SGHNT, CDR2 YYREEE (reference sequence). CDR3 in DNA: TGTGCCAGCAGCACCGTCCTTCTAGCGGGAGGAAACTACGAGCAGTACTTC. Translation gives CASSTVLLAGGNYEQYF.

This chain uses TRBV7-2 with TRBJ2-7; no clear D gene. The germline CDR1 and CDR2 sequences are SGHTA and FQGNSA. The germline V and J ends were trimmed by 1 base and 7 bases, with 5 bases remaining between them. The CDR3 totals 11 residues. The CDR3 DNA is TGTGCCAGCAGCTTAGTCAATGAGCAGTACTTC. Translation gives CASSLVNEQYF.

This sequence joins TRBV5-4 and TRBJ2-7, with 14 nucleotides matching TRBD2. The CDR3 is made up of 15 amino acids. V gave up 5 bases and J gave up 4 bases; unmatched junction bases: 5. CDR1 is SGHNT and CDR2 is YYREEE in the germline V gene (reference sequence). CDR3 sequence: CASSAGTSGGYEQYF. CDR3 DNA sequence: TGTGCCAGCAGTGCGGGGACTAGCGGGGGATACGAGCAGTACTTC.

V usage is TRBV11-2 and J usage is TRBJ1-2; a weak D match, TRBD1 (5 bases). The V end lost 0 bases, the J end lost 6 bases, and 14 bases lay between the germline ends. There are 15 residues in the CDR3. From germline, CDR1 is SGHAT and CDR2 FQNNGV. CDR3 amino acids: CASSLEARVRNGYTF. The CDR3, as DNA: TGTGCCAGCAGCTTAGAAGCCAGGGTTCGGAATGGCTACACCTTC.

The J gene is TRBJ1-1, the V gene TRBV19; 7 nucleotides match TRBD1. This CDR3 comprises 15 residues. Germline V gene data show CDR1 as LNHDA and CDR2 as SQIVND (reference sequence). Unmatched junction bases numbered 10, after V lost 4 bases and J lost 5 bases. This chain's CDR3 is CASSKNLGQWTEAFF. In DNA form, the CDR3 reads TGTGCCAGTAGTAAAAATCTGGGACAGTGGACTGAAGCTTTCTTT.

This sequence joins TRBV5-4 and TRBJ1-2; unclear D gene. CDR1 is SGHNT and CDR2 is YYREEE in the germline V gene (reference sequence). Trimming stripped 2 bases from V and 6 bases from J, with 11 bases between. This CDR3 spans 13 amino acids. CDR3 bases: TGTGCCAGCAGCTTTGGAGATCTAGATGGCTACACCTTC. Translation: CASSFGDLDGYTF.

The V and J genes are TRBV18 and TRBJ1-1; D remains unclear. Per the germline V gene, CDR1 is KGHSH and CDR2 is LQKENI. Trimming shortened V by 0 bases and J by 0 bases, and 17 bases separated the two germline ends. The CDR3 consists of 18 residues. Here the CDR3 DNA reads TGTGCCAGCTCACCACCCCGGGTGAGGAGGCCCTTGAACACTGAAGCTTTCTTT. This gives the protein CASSPPRVRRPLNTEAFF.

V and J are TRBV6-5 and TRBJ2-1; 11 bases match TRBD2. Germline assignment: CDR1 MNHEY and CDR2 SVGAGI. J lost 5 bases, V lost 4 bases, and 1 base had no gene match. This CDR3 region has 14 residues. This chain's CDR3 is CASSLAGGHNEQFF. CDR3 DNA sequence: TGTGCCAGCAGTTTAGCGGGAGGGCACAATGAGCAGTTCTTC.

CDR3 DNA: TGCGCCAGCAGCACCCGACAGGGGTGGGAGACCCAGTACTTC. As protein: CASSTRQGWETQYF. This chain joins TRBV5-1 and TRBJ2-5, with TRBD1 identical over 8 bases. From germline, CDR1 is SGHRS and CDR2 YFSETQ. J was trimmed by 5 bases and V by 4 bases; bases with no gene match: 7. The CDR3 is 14 residues long.

The V and J genes are TRBV29-1 and TRBJ2-7; weak D call: TRBD1 (6 bases). The ends were cut back, 7 bases at V and 3 bases at J, with 10 bases in the middle. Germline lookup yields CDR1 SQVTM and CDR2 ANQGSEA. This CDR3 region has 11 residues. The CDR3 DNA reads as TGCAGCGCGAAACAGGGCTACGAGCAGTACTTC. As protein: CSAKQGYEQYF.

This chain joins TRBV5-1 and TRBJ2-5; D is undetermined. V was shortened by 4 bases and J by 2 bases, with 6 bases between the two germline ends. CDR1 and CDR2 from the germline V gene are SGHRS and YFSETQ. CDR3 length: 12 residues. The CDR3 spells CASSPNQETQYF. In DNA, the CDR3 is TGCGCCAGCAGCCCAAATCAAGAGACCCAGTACTTC.

The V gene is TRBV6-4, the J gene TRBJ2-3; 8 nucleotides agree with TRBD2. With V trimmed by 2 bases and J by 3 bases, 4 bases remained unmatched. The CDR3 runs 15 residues. Germline V gene sequence: CDR1 MRHNA, CDR2 SNTAGT. CDR3 loop: CASSDRSGRTDTQYF. The CDR3 coding sequence is TGTGCCAGCAGTGACAGAAGCGGGAGAACAGATACGCAGTATTTT.

Only one count was recorded for this clone. The V call is TRBV4-1, the J call TRBJ2-5; 11 bases align to TRBD2. The germline V gene has CDR1 MGHRA and CDR2 YSYEKL. This CDR3 has 16 residues. J gave up 5 bases and V 1 base, and 6 bases lay outside the gene matches. CDR3 amino acids: CASSQGIAGGPETQYF. In DNA, the CDR3 is TGCGCCAGCAGCCAAGGAATAGCGGGGGGGCCGGAGACCCAGTACTTC.

There are a few counts of this clone. The chain couples TRBV9 to TRBJ2-7; weak D call: TRBD1 (7 bases). The CDR3 runs 15 residues. The V gene's germline CDR1 is SGDLS and CDR2 YYNGEE. The V gene lost 4 bases and the J gene lost 5 bases, with 19 bases spanning the gap. CDR3 in amino acids: CASSPSGGGYDEQYF. The CDR3 region has the DNA TGTGCCAGCAGCCCCTCCGGAGGGGGCTACGACGAGCAGTACTTC. The entire variable domain, with the rest obtained from reference TRBV9 and TRBJ2-7, is as follows: DSGVTQTPKHLITATGQRVTLRCSPRSGDLSVYWYQQSLDQGLQFLIQYYNGEERAKGNILERFSAQQFPDLHSELNLSSLELGDSALYFCASSPSGGGYDEQYFGPGTRLTVT.

V is TRBV9 and J is TRBJ1-1; 8 nucleotides align to TRBD1. This CDR3 has 15 amino acids. The germline gives CDR1 SGDLS, CDR2 YYNGEE. J lost 4 bases, V lost 3 bases, and 8 bases had no gene match. CDR3 nucleotide sequence: TGTGCCAGCAGCGATGCCAGGGGGCTGGTCACTGAAGCTTTCTTT. Its protein product is CASSDARGLVTEAFF.